The clone carrying this TCR beta chain was recorded many times. Its specificity is unknown. The data stem from a study of T-cell memory formation after mild COVID-19. The study, taken as a whole, reports: A second wave expanding day 15 to 37 was CD4+-biased; contracting clones were balanced.

The V gene's germline CDR1 is MNHEY and CDR2 SVGAGI. The CDR3 runs to 15 residues. The V end was cut by 1 base, the J end by 3 bases, with 12 bases between. TCRdb recomputed calls from the 5' RACE reads with MiXCR, one row per CDR3 protein. The sample lists hundreds of thousands of distinct CDR3 sequences; about a fifth were seen once. The rearrangement joins TRBV6-5 to TRBJ2-5, with TRBD1 as a possible D gene (5 bases). The TCR was taken from an adult woman who had mild COVID-19 (a few samples of this study predate the infection). Cell type and time point are not known. The sequencing input was PBMCs or a T cell subset sorted from them (not recorded which). CDR3 protein: CASSYYGSREETQYF. In nucleotides, the CDR3 is TGTGCCAGCAGTTACTACGGCAGCAGGGAAGAGACCCAGTACTTC.